Each of the 8 T cell receptor beta chains below was sequenced from the same sample in a study of blood T cells in healthy people across ages. Using a J-beta primer mix together with a sample-barcoded 5' primer, a second PCR was run for about 6 to 12 cycles. Each CDR3 protein is one row after TCRdb ran MiXCR on the 5' RACE reads. The profile covers some 690,000 distinct CDR3 sequences, with 22% appearing a single time and 22% taken by the ten largest. What was sequenced was blood. The source is a man aged 65 to 85 in good health.

The V call is TRBV30, the J call TRBJ2-2; TRBD2 matches 13 bases. The V and J ends lost 4 bases and 6 bases, in that order; junction bases with no gene match: 8. CDR1 is GTSNPN and CDR2 is SVGIG in the germline V gene (reference sequence). The CDR3 runs 16 residues. CDR3 bases: TGTGCCTGGACGGGGGAACTAGCGGGAGGGTCCGGGGAGCTGTTTTTT. This codes for CAWTGELAGGSGELFF. The full variable domain, its missing parts supplied by reference TRBV30 and TRBJ2-2, is SQTIHQWPATLVQPVGSPLSLECTVEGTSNPNLYWYRQAAGRGLQLLFYSVGIGQISSEVPQNLSASRPQDRQFILSSKKLLLSDSGFYLCAWTGELAGGSGELFFGEGSRLTVL.

The chain links TRBV5-5 to TRBJ2-1; weak D call: TRBD2 (6 bases). There are 15 residues in the CDR3. Trimming left V 3 bases short and J 1 base short, with 11 bases between. CDR1 and CDR2 (germline): SGHKS, YYEKEE (reference sequence). This CDR3 reads CASSSPGLSYNEQFF. The CDR3 DNA follows: TGTGCCAGCAGCTCGCCGGGACTGTCCTACAATGAGCAGTTCTTC. The full variable domain, in which reference TRBV5-5 and TRBJ2-1 provide the parts outside the CDR3, is DAGVTQSPTHLIKTRGQQVTLRCSPISGHKSVSWYQQVLGQGPQFIFQYYEKEERGRGNFPDRFSARQFPNYSSELNVNALLLGDSALYLCASSSPGLSYNEQFFGPGTRLTVL.

Details on this clonotype: The CDR3 carries no conserved terminal phenylalanine or tryptophan, so it likely arises from a read error. This chain joins TRBV7-9 and TRBJ2-5; 8 bases agree with TRBD2. The CDR3 covers 12 residues. Per the germline V gene, CDR1 is SEHNR and CDR2 is FQNEAQ (reference sequence). The V gene end was trimmed by 3 bases and the J gene end by 11 bases; junction bases not matched to a gene: 5. The CDR3 bases are TGTGCCAGCAGCTTCCCAGCGGGGGAGCAGTACGTC. Residues: CASSFPAGEQYV.

The V gene is TRBV24-1, the J gene TRBJ1-5; the D gene is possibly TRBD1 (5 bases). Per germline, CDR1 KGHDR and CDR2 SFDVKD. Trimming removed 6 bases from V and 4 bases from J, with 9 bases in between. This CDR3 contains 13 residues. CDR3 protein: CATSWGSNQPQHF. CDR3 DNA sequence: TGTGCCACCAGTTGGGGGTCAAATCAGCCCCAGCATTTT.

The chain links TRBV20-1 to TRBJ2-6, with 8 bases identical to TRBD1. The germline CDR1 and CDR2 sequences are DFQATT and SNEGSKA (reference sequence). V gave up 0 bases and J gave up 3 bases; unmatched junction bases: 7. This CDR3 comprises 17 residues. CDR3 sequence (DNA): TGCAGTGCTAGAGAACAGGGGGTTTATGGTGGGGCCAACGTCCTGACTTTC. Protein sequence: CSAREQGVYGGANVLTF.

This chain connects TRBV6-2 or TRBV6-3 to TRBJ2-7, with D perhaps matching TRBD2 (6 bases). The last part of the DNA fits TRBJ2-1 better; the J call may be wrong. Per germline, CDR1 MNHEY and CDR2 SVGEGT. The CDR3 runs 15 residues. For the CDR3, the DNA is TGTGCCAGCAGTACCTCGGGACTGGCAGGCAATGAGCAGTTCTTC. Translating gives CASSTSGLAGNEQFF.

This chain links TRBV5-1 with TRBJ1-5, with 11 bases aligning to TRBD1. Looked up from germline, CDR1 is SGHRS and CDR2 is YFSETQ. The J segment lost 2 bases and the V segment lost 0 bases, leaving 4 bases of the junction unmatched. CDR3 size: 17 residues. CDR3 residues: CASSLEGQGVGNQPQHF. DNA for the CDR3: TGCGCCAGCAGCTTGGAGGGACAGGGGGTCGGCAATCAGCCCCAGCATTTT.

This clonotype has a handful of counts. The rearrangement joins TRBV6-1 to TRBJ2-4, with D possibly matching TRBD2 (6 bases). Germline assignment: CDR1 MNHNS and CDR2 SASEGT. The V and J ends lost 2 bases and 6 bases respectively, with 14 bases between them. CDR3 length: 15 residues. CDR3 sequence reads: CASSETLGSRNIQYF. The CDR3 DNA reads TGTGCCAGCAGTGAAACGCTCGGGAGCCGAAACATTCAGTACTTC.